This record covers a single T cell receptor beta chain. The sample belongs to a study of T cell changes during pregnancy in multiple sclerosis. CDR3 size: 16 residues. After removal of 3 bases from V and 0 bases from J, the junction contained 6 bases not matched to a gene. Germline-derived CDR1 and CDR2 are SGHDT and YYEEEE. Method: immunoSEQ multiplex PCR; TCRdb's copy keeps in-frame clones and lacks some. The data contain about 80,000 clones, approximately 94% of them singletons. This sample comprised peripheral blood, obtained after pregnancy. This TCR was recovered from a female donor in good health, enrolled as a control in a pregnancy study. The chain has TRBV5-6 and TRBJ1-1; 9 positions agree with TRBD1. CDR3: CASSSWTGALNTEAFF. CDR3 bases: TGTGCCAGCAGCTCCTGGACAGGGGCCTTGAACACTGAAGCTTTCTTT. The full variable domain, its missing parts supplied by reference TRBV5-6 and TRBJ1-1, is DAGVTQSPTHLIKTRGQQVTLRCSPKSGHDTVSWYQQALGQGPQFIFQYYEEEERQRGNFPDRFSGHQFPNYSSELNVNALLLGDSALYLCASSSWTGALNTEAFFGQGTRLTVV.